These 20 T cell receptor beta chains came from one sample sequenced in a study of T cells in Graves' hyperthyroidism and ophthalmopathy. What was amplified from RNA transcripts were TCR beta CDR3 regions. First-round RT-PCR targeting the TCR CDR3 was performed with the HTBI primer set. Each CDR3 protein is one row after TCRdb ran MiXCR on the multiplex PCR reads. The table has more than 300,000 distinct CDR3 sequences, roughly 20% seen once. Sequenced input: blood. The receptors come from a young man with Graves' ophthalmopathy.

The gene calls are TRBV7-2 and TRBJ2-3; no reliable D call. With 1 base removed from V and 2 bases from J, the gap between germline ends came to 13 bases. Per germline, CDR1 SGHTA and CDR2 FQGNSA. The CDR3 is made up of 16 amino acids. This CDR3 reads CASSLGSNRNTDTQYF. Here the CDR3 DNA reads TGTGCCAGCAGCTTAGGATCCAACAGAAACACAGATACGCAGTATTTT.

This clonotype was seen at least ten times. This chain's CDR3 is CASSLFGAGNTIYF. DNA for the CDR3: TGTGCCAGCAGTTTGTTTGGGGCTGGAAACACCATATATTTT. V is TRBV12-3 or TRBV12-4 and J is TRBJ1-3; D unclear. With 3 bases removed from V and 2 bases from J, the gap between germline ends came to 8 bases. The CDR3 is 14 residues long.

This clonotype was seen repeatedly, ten times or more. V is TRBV27 and J is TRBJ1-1; D remains unclear. The CDR3 is 15 residues long. V lost 2 bases and J lost 0, with 10 bases in between. Germline V CDR1 and CDR2: MNHEY, SMNVEV (reference sequence). CDR3: CASSLEWALNTEAFF. The CDR3 DNA follows: TGTGCCAGCAGTTTAGAGTGGGCTTTGAACACTGAAGCTTTCTTT.

V is TRBV15 and J is TRBJ1-1; D remains unclear. Germline V gene lookup returns CDR1 LNHNV and CDR2 YYDKDF (reference sequence). With 8 bases removed from V and 4 bases from J, the gap between germline ends came to 11 bases. The length of the CDR3 is 12 residues. This chain's CDR3 is CATGGIRTEAFF. The CDR3 DNA follows: TGTGCCACCGGCGGCATACGCACTGAAGCTTTCTTT. The full variable domain, in which reference TRBV15 and TRBJ1-1 provide the parts outside the CDR3, is DAMVIQNPRYQVTQFGKPVTLSCSQTLNHNVMYWYQQKSSQAPKLLFHYYDKDFNNEADTPDNFQSRRPNTSFCFLDIRSPGLGDTAMYLCATGGIRTEAFFGQGTRLTVV.

This clonotype was counted many times. CDR3 loop: CSAEGMGRDNSPLHF. The CDR3 DNA reads TGCAGTGCTGAAGGGATGGGGCGGGATAATTCACCCCTCCACTTT. J is TRBJ1-6 and V is TRBV20-1; perhaps TRBD1 as D (5 bases). The CDR3 is made up of 15 amino acids. V gave up 5 bases and J gave up 5 bases, with 16 bases separating them. CDR1 DFQATT and CDR2 SNEGSKA come from the germline V gene (reference sequence).

This chain joins TRBV13 and TRBJ2-1; 16 nucleotides align to TRBD2. Germline V gene sequence: CDR1 PRHDT, CDR2 FYEKMQ (reference sequence). V lost 4 bases to trimming and J lost 2 bases; unmatched junction nucleotides: 5. This CDR3 region has 18 residues. DNA for the CDR3: TGTGCCAGCAGCTCCGGGACTAGCGGGGGGGCGGCCTACAATGAGCAGTTCTTC. Translating it yields CASSSGTSGGAAYNEQFF.

Many counts were recorded for this clonotype. The chain employs TRBV5-6 and TRBJ1-2, with D unclear. V was trimmed by 2 bases and J by 8 bases, leaving 10 bases between them. The CDR3 runs to 12 residues. Germline assignment: CDR1 SGHDT and CDR2 YYEEEE. The CDR3 DNA reads TGTGCCAGCAGCTTACTCCCCGGGGGCTACACCTTC. Encoded protein: CASSLLPGGYTF.

At least ten counts were recorded for this clonotype. V and J are TRBV27 and TRBJ2-5; maybe TRBD1 (6 bases). The CDR3 loop spans 14 amino acids. The V gene's germline CDR1 is MNHEY and CDR2 SMNVEV (reference sequence). V was trimmed by 3 bases and J by 2 bases, leaving 10 bases between them. In DNA, the CDR3 is TGTGCCAGCAGTTTTAAGGGGGATCAAGAGACCCAGTACTTC. Translation: CASSFKGDQETQYF.

The J gene is TRBJ2-7, the V gene TRBV28; 7 bases align to TRBD1. With 7 bases clipped from V and 2 bases from J, the junction kept 11 bases outside the gene matches. The CDR3 is 15 residues long. CDR1 and CDR2 from the germline V gene are MDHEN and SYDVKM. Here the CDR3 reads CASTLRQGTPYEQYF. The CDR3 DNA is TGTGCCAGCACCCTACGACAGGGCACCCCCTACGAGCAGTACTTC.

This clonotype came up a few times. The rearrangement uses TRBV10-2 and TRBJ2-1; D possibly matches TRBD1 or TRBD2 (6 bases each). Germline CDR1 WSHSY, CDR2 SAAADI. CDR3 size: 14 residues. V lost 6 bases to trimming and J lost 8 bases, with 17 bases between them. CDR3 region: CASRARGVRDEQFF. For the CDR3, the DNA is TGCGCCAGCAGAGCGAGGGGGGTCCGGGATGAGCAGTTCTTC.

This clonotype was seen ten or more times. The chain couples TRBV29-1 to TRBJ1-1; D remains unclear. The length of the CDR3 is 13 residues. Between the trimmed V and J ends, which lost 3 bases and 6 bases, there was a span of 14 bases. From germline, CDR1 is SQVTM and CDR2 ANQGSEA. CDR3 residues: CSVEEQWVAEAFF. CDR3 sequence (DNA): TGCAGCGTTGAGGAGCAGTGGGTGGCTGAAGCTTTCTTT.

This clonotype was recorded at least ten times. The V call is TRBV11-2, the J call TRBJ2-3; 7 bases match TRBD2. The CDR3 sequence is 19 residues long. The junction had 17 bases not matched to a gene; V was cut back by 3 bases and J by 2 bases. Germline assignment: CDR1 SGHAT and CDR2 FQNNGV. The CDR3 is CASSFPWLAATWNTDTQYF. CDR3 DNA sequence: TGTGCCAGCAGCTTTCCGTGGCTAGCGGCCACTTGGAACACAGATACGCAGTATTTT.

Ten or more counts support this clonotype. One junction end disagrees with the germline gene, perhaps due to a read error. The chain employs TRBV2 and TRBJ1-2, with 7 nucleotides matching TRBD1. The CDR3 spans 14 residues. CDR1 and CDR2 (germline): SNHLY, FYNNEI. CDR3 loop: CASREGGGLSGYTF. Written as DNA, the CDR3 is TGTGCCAGCAGGGAAGGGGGCGGTTTGAGTGGCTACACCTTC.

The gene calls are TRBV7-8 and TRBJ1-1; 7 bases are a match to TRBD1. Germline V CDR1 and CDR2: SGHVS, FQNEAQ. The V segment lost 1 base and the J segment 0 bases; nucleotides outside the gene matches: 8. The CDR3 sequence is 17 residues long. The CDR3 sequence is CASSLVMTGSMNTEAFF. The DNA for the CDR3 is TGTGCCAGCAGCTTAGTTATGACAGGGTCCATGAACACTGAAGCTTTCTTT.

J is TRBJ2-1 and V is TRBV7-6; 11 bases line up with TRBD1. Germline trimming cut 5 bases from V and 6 bases from J; bases unmatched to any gene: 6. Germline values: CDR1 SGHVS, CDR2 FNYEAQ. This CDR3 spans 15 amino acids. Written as DNA, the CDR3 is TGTGCCAGCAGCCCGGGACAGGGGGTATCCAATGAGCAGTTCTTC. Residues: CASSPGQGVSNEQFF.

This clonotype showed up just a few times. The chain uses TRBV3-1 and TRBJ2-7; D unclear. CDR1 is LGHDT and CDR2 is YNNKEL in the germline V gene (reference sequence). V lost 1 base and J lost 5, with 9 bases in between. The CDR3 loop spans 13 amino acids. The chain's CDR3 is CASSQVRGDEQYF. Here the CDR3 DNA reads TGTGCCAGCAGCCAAGTGCGAGGCGACGAGCAGTACTTC.

In its sample, this clonotype was seen once. A much larger clone sits a single nucleotide away, making a read error possible. The chain couples TRBV3-1 to TRBJ2-7; a weak D match, TRBD1 (6 bases). This CDR3 has 14 residues. Germline assignment: CDR1 LGHDT and CDR2 YNNKEL (reference sequence). V was cut by 8 bases and J by 2 bases, with 16 bases left in between. CDR3 region: CASRRDTYPYEQYF. CDR3 DNA sequence: TGTGCCAGCCGCCGGGACACGTACCCCTACGAGCAGTACTTC.

The chain couples TRBV9 to TRBJ2-3, with D perhaps TRBD1 (6 bases). CDR1 is SGDLS and CDR2 is YYNGEE in the germline V gene. With 5 bases removed from V and 6 bases from J, the gap between germline ends came to 7 bases. The CDR3 consists of 11 residues. This CDR3 is CASRQGDTQYF. The CDR3 bases are TGTGCCAGCAGGCAGGGGGATACGCAGTATTTT.

Only a few counts were recorded for this clonotype. The V gene is TRBV5-1, the J gene TRBJ2-1; 10 bases are shared with TRBD2. CDR3 length equals 16 residues. The germline V gene has CDR1 SGHRS and CDR2 YFSETQ. V shed 2 bases and J 4 bases; nucleotides not matched to a gene: 6. The CDR3, as DNA: TGCGCCAGCAGCTTACTAGCGGGGACTTCATACAATGAGCAGTTCTTC. This codes for CASSLLAGTSYNEQFF.

Ten or more counts support this clonotype. This chain joins TRBV5-1 and TRBJ2-2, with 12 bases identical to TRBD2. The germline V gene encodes CDR1 SGHRS and CDR2 YFSETQ. Trimming cost V 4 bases and J 6 bases; bases outside gene matches: 10. The CDR3 runs 17 residues. CDR3 sequence reads: CASSPLPSGGASGELFF. In DNA, the CDR3 is TGCGCCAGCAGCCCTCTTCCTAGCGGGGGGGCCTCCGGGGAGCTGTTTTTT.